Included here is one T cell receptor beta chain sequence, with context. Its target is unknown. Time point indicated: late sampling 161 to 241 days after vaccination in a few convalescent patients. Noted treatment: approximately nine-day PBMC culture with coronavirus spike peptide pools or control peptides (ViraFEST assay). The ViraFEST method relied on peptide pools to expand antigen-specific T cells, followed by TCR sequencing. With the Oncomine TCR Beta short-read assay, DNA from cultured CD4+ T cells was sequenced. Genomic DNA was isolated from CD4+ T cells that had been cultured. TCRdb re-analysed the PCR reads in MiXCR, keeping a single row per CDR3 protein. The sample includes tens of thousands of distinct CDR3 sequences, roughly 38% of them seen just once. The record originates from a study of vaccination and CD4 T cells after COVID-19. Study context: Timing of post-vaccine sample collection was a median roughly 70 days after dose two, with a range of 14 to 241. Study observations and caveats: Researchers report that 304 of 307 vaccine-specific clones in convalescent patients proved spike mono-reactive.

This TCR derives from a human donor who had recovered from COVID-19. The material was CD4+ T cells from blood, cultured in vitro, obtained about 7 months after SARS-CoV-2 vaccination.

The CDR3 nucleotides read TGTGCCACCAGTGATTCCCGCGGACTTAACTATGGCTACACCTTC. Its protein is CATSDSRGLNYGYTF. The gene calls are TRBV24-1 and TRBJ1-2; the D is unclear. CDR1 KGHDR and CDR2 SFDVKD come from the germline V gene. V was pared by 2 bases and J by 1 base, with 10 bases between. This CDR3 contains 15 residues.